The 22 T cell receptor beta chains listed next were all sequenced from one sample in a study of a mutant IDH1 vaccine in newly diagnosed glioma. This sample's time point: week 47, end of study. Alongside topical imiquimod, each dose of vaccine comprised 300 ug of mutant IDH1 20-mer peptide. For these receptors, no antigen is known. The assay was immunoSEQ multiplex PCR, and TCRdb's table has in-frame clones only and misses some. The sample carries about 52,000 clones, over 75% recorded once. The material was PBMCs, obtained from a glioma patient whose treatment included an IDH1 peptide vaccine. These receptors were collected from a woman aged 40 to 50 with glioma. Some clones in this sample may be carry-over from other donors' samples.

The chain recombines TRBV14 with TRBJ1-2, with TRBD1 as a possible D gene (5 bases). The V and J ends lost 1 base and 4 bases respectively, with 22 bases between them. The length of the CDR3 is 18 residues. The germline V gene encodes CDR1 SGHDN and CDR2 FVKESK. The CDR3: CASSQVRAGSGRGYGYTF. The CDR3 DNA reads as TGTGCCAGCAGCCAAGTCAGGGCCGGATCGGGTCGGGGCTATGGCTACACCTTC.

This chain uses TRBV5-4 with TRBJ2-7; D remains unclear. From germline, CDR1 is SGHNT and CDR2 YYREEE (reference sequence). V was pared by 4 bases and J by 6 bases, with 20 bases between. CDR3 length equals 15 residues. CDR3 sequence: CASSPPEALTGEQYF. In DNA, the CDR3 is TGTGCCAGCAGCCCCCCAGAGGCTTTAACGGGCGAGCAGTACTTC.

The chain uses TRBV27 and TRBJ1-1; 9 bases align to TRBD1. CDR3 size: 16 residues. Germline CDR1 MNHEY, CDR2 SMNVEV (reference sequence). After removal of 5 bases from V and 1 base from J, the junction contained 8 bases not matched to a gene. The CDR3 protein is CASSLFPGQGNTEAFF. For the CDR3, the DNA is TGTGCCAGCAGTCTTTTCCCGGGACAGGGGAACACTGAAGCTTTCTTT.

The rearrangement joins TRBV18 to TRBJ1-1; no reliable D call. From germline, CDR1 is KGHSH and CDR2 LQKENI. Trimming cost V 6 bases and J 1 base, with 12 bases left between them. The CDR3 runs to 14 residues. The CDR3 is CASSTKAGNTEAFF. The CDR3 region has the DNA TGTGCCAGCTCGACTAAGGCGGGGAACACTGAAGCTTTCTTT.

This sequence joins TRBV29-1 and TRBJ2-7; 8 positions match TRBD1. V shed 4 bases and J 6 bases; nucleotides not matched to a gene: 11. CDR3 length equals 14 residues. Germline CDR1 and CDR2: SQVTM and ANQGSEA. The CDR3 nucleotides read TGCAGCGTTGGGACAGGGTCGTCTTACTCCGAGCAGTACTTC. It is translated as CSVGTGSSYSEQYF.

This clone came up once. V and J are TRBV7-2 and TRBJ2-2, with 7 bases fitting TRBD1. After removal of 3 bases from V and 3 bases from J, the junction contained 10 bases not matched to a gene. The CDR3 has 17 residues. Per the germline V gene, CDR1 is SGHTA and CDR2 is FQGNSA. DNA for the CDR3: TGTGCCAGCAGCTTGGGAAGGGGGCGCCGAGACACCGGGGAGCTGTTTTTT. Protein product: CASSLGRGRRDTGELFF.

This clone was observed a few times. The CDR3 region is CASSYLAGDTDTQYF. The DNA for the CDR3 is TGTGCCAGCAGTTACCTAGCGGGGGACACAGATACGCAGTATTTT. The J gene is TRBJ2-3, the V gene TRBV6-5; TRBD2 matches 10 bases. CDR3 length: 15 residues. Germline CDR1 reads MNHEY; CDR2 reads SVGAGI. V gave up 2 bases and J gave up 2 bases; unmatched junction bases: 1.

V and J are TRBV5-4 and TRBJ2-3; D is unresolved. The length of the CDR3 is 18 residues. V was clipped by 6 bases and J by 0 bases, with 23 bases between them. In germline, CDR1 is SGHNT, CDR2 YYREEE (reference sequence). As DNA, the CDR3 is TGTGCCAGCAACCCCCGGCGGCGAACAGCGAGTAGCACAGATACGCAGTATTTT. As protein: CASNPRRRTASSTDTQYF.

V usage is TRBV18 and J usage is TRBJ1-1, with TRBD1 as a possible D gene (5 bases). This CDR3 contains 14 residues. Germline V CDR1 and CDR2: KGHSH, LQKENI. Trimming cost V 4 bases and J 1 base, with 10 bases left between them. CDR3 sequence (DNA): TGTGCCAGCTCACGAAAGGGGCAGAACACTGAAGCTTTCTTT. This gives the protein CASSRKGQNTEAFF.

The chain is built from TRBV6-4 and TRBJ2-2, with no clear D. The V end was cut by 3 bases, the J end by 6 bases, with 5 bases between. In germline, CDR1 is MRHNA, CDR2 SNTAGT. The CDR3 runs to 12 residues. The DNA for the CDR3 is TGTGCCAGCAGTGAGCGGCCCGGGGAGCTGTTTTTT. Protein sequence: CASSERPGELFF.

This sequence joins TRBV18 and TRBJ2-5; 10 bases align to TRBD2. The CDR3 extends over 17 amino acids. V was pared by 1 base and J by 2 bases, with 7 bases of the junction left unmatched. CDR1 and CDR2 (germline): KGHSH, LQKENI. The CDR3 coding sequence is TGTGCCAGCTCACCACAGCGGGCTAGCGGGGGTCAAGAGACCCAGTACTTC. Its translation is CASSPQRASGGQETQYF.

This chain uses TRBV7-2 with TRBJ2-7; 11 bases fit TRBD2. Looked up from germline, CDR1 is SGHTA and CDR2 is FQGNSA. The CDR3 sequence is 16 residues long. V lost 3 bases, J lost 7 bases, and 11 bases stayed unmatched. In DNA form, the CDR3 reads TGTGCCAGCAGCTTCGCTAGCGGGGGGTCTACTGGTGAGCAGTACTTC. This encodes CASSFASGGSTGEQYF.

The rearrangement links TRBV19 to TRBJ2-5; tentative D call: TRBD2 (5 bases). V lost 4 bases, J lost 5 bases, and 14 bases lay in between. This CDR3 is 14 amino acids long. Germline V gives CDR1 LNHDA, CDR2 SQIVND (reference sequence). The CDR3 coding sequence is TGTGCCAGTAGTACCACACGGTCGGGGGAGACCCAGTACTTC. Protein: CASSTTRSGETQYF.

Only one count was recorded for this clone. The chain has TRBV19 and TRBJ2-2; the D gene could be TRBD1 or TRBD2 (7 bases each). CDR1 and CDR2 (germline): LNHDA, SQIVND (reference sequence). CDR3 length equals 15 residues. Trimming cost V 8 bases and J 7 bases, with 20 bases left between them. CDR3 nucleotides: TGTGCCAGTCGACCCAGGGGGGGGCCGGGCGGGGAGCTGTTTTTT. It translates to CASRPRGGPGGELFF.

V gene TRBV6-1 combines with J gene TRBJ2-7, with TRBD1 as a possible D gene (6 bases). This CDR3 contains 14 residues. Trimming removed 6 bases from V and 4 bases from J, with 16 bases in between. The germline V gene has CDR1 MNHNS and CDR2 SASEGT. The CDR3, as DNA: TGTGCCAGCAGACGGACAGATTCGGAGTACGAGCAGTACTTC. This gives the protein CASRRTDSEYEQYF.

The V call is TRBV6-5, the J call TRBJ1-3, with D uncertain. Germline values: CDR1 MNHEY, CDR2 SVGAGI. The germline V and J ends were trimmed by 6 bases and 4 bases, with 13 bases remaining between them. This CDR3 spans 14 amino acids. The CDR3, as DNA: TGTGCCAGCAGCAGCGTAGTAGGAGGAAACACCATATATTTT. As protein: CASSSVVGGNTIYF.

The V and J genes are TRBV10-2 and TRBJ2-5; 8 positions agree with TRBD1. Unmatched junction bases numbered 7, after V lost 4 bases and J lost 3 bases. The CDR3 totals 15 residues. Germline V gives CDR1 WSHSY, CDR2 SAAADI. For the CDR3, the DNA is TGCGCCAGCAGTGTCCGACAGGGGAATGAAGAGACCCAGTACTTC. Amino acids: CASSVRQGNEETQYF.

This sequence joins TRBV5-6 and TRBJ2-7, with D maybe TRBD1 (6 bases). The germline V gene has CDR1 SGHDT and CDR2 YYEEEE. The CDR3 covers 11 residues. Trimming took 4 bases from V and 7 from J, leaving 9 bases between them. This CDR3 reads CASSGGLEQYF. The CDR3 DNA sequence: TGTGCCAGCAGCGGGGGCTTGGAGCAGTACTTC. The full variable domain, with the rest looked up from reference TRBV5-6 and TRBJ2-7, is DAGVTQSPTHLIKTRGQQVTLRCSPKSGHDTVSWYQQALGQGPQFIFQYYEEEERQRGNFPDRFSGHQFPNYSSELNVNALLLGDSALYLCASSGGLEQYFGPGTRLTVT.

The genes are TRBV5-1 and TRBJ2-1, with 9 bases identical to TRBD2. From germline, CDR1 is SGHRS and CDR2 YFSETQ. Unmatched junction bases numbered 9, after V lost 4 bases and J lost 1 base. This CDR3 contains 17 residues. The CDR3 is CASSLPPSGASYNEQFF. In nucleotides, the CDR3 is TGCGCCAGCAGCCTCCCTCCTAGCGGGGCTTCCTACAATGAGCAGTTCTTC. The full variable domain, with the rest looked up from reference TRBV5-1 and TRBJ2-1, is KAGVTQTPRYLIKTRGQQVTLSCSPISGHRSVSWYQQTPGQGLQFLFEYFSETQRNKGNFPGRFSGRQFSNSRSEMNVSTLELGDSALYLCASSLPPSGASYNEQFFGPGTRLTVL.

The chain links TRBV19 to TRBJ2-1; TRBD2 is a possible D gene (5 bases). The V and J ends lost 3 bases and 2 bases respectively, with 14 bases between them. Germline CDR1 LNHDA, CDR2 SQIVND (reference sequence). The CDR3 spans 16 residues. The CDR3 DNA follows: TGTGCCAGTAGTATTATGTGGGAGACCCCCTACAATGAGCAGTTCTTC. This sequence encodes CASSIMWETPYNEQFF.

The chain couples TRBV5-6 to TRBJ1-2; D is unresolved. Germline V gene lookup returns CDR1 SGHDT and CDR2 YYEEEE. V was clipped by 2 bases and J by 4 bases, with 6 bases between them. This CDR3 region has 12 residues. The CDR3 reads CASSFGSYGYTF. CDR3 bases: TGTGCCAGCAGCTTTGGGAGCTATGGCTACACCTTC.

The sample holds one count of this clone. The V call is TRBV7-9, the J call TRBJ2-7; D is possibly TRBD1 (6 bases). In germline, CDR1 is SEHNR, CDR2 FQNEAQ (reference sequence). This CDR3 has 16 residues. Trimming left V 2 bases short and J 6 bases short, with 20 bases between. CDR3 sequence: CASSLRAGALRSEQYF. CDR3 nucleotides: TGTGCCAGCAGCTTAAGGGCAGGGGCCCTAAGGAGCGAGCAGTACTTC.